The 19 T cell receptor beta chains below were found in one sample sequenced in a study of T-cell memory formation after mild COVID-19. TCRdb called the 5' RACE reads again in MiXCR, with one record for every CDR3 protein. Of roughly 410,000 distinct CDR3 sequences listed, 24% are singletons. Sequences were obtained from PBMCs or a T cell subset sorted from them (not recorded which). Receptors were obtained from an adult woman who had mild COVID-19 (a few samples of this study predate the infection). Cell type and time point are not known.

This clonotype was observed a few times. The V gene is TRBV7-2, the J gene TRBJ1-1; 8 bases are shared with TRBD1. Germline values: CDR1 SGHTA, CDR2 FQGNSA. V shed 1 base and J 5 bases; nucleotides not matched to a gene: 6. This CDR3 has 15 residues. CDR3 in amino acids: CASSLGAGGWTEAFF. As DNA, the CDR3 is TGTGCCAGCAGCTTAGGGGCAGGGGGCTGGACTGAAGCTTTCTTT. Combining the CDR3 with reference TRBV7-2 and TRBJ1-1 gives the whole variable domain GAGVSQSPSNKVTEKGKDVELRCDPISGHTALYWYRQSLGQGLEFLIYFQGNSAPDKSGLPSDRFSAERTGGSVSTLTIQRTQQEDSAVYLCASSLGAGGWTEAFFGQGTRLTVV.

V is TRBV7-8 and J is TRBJ2-5; the D gene is possibly TRBD1 (6 bases). This CDR3 contains 13 residues. The germline V gene has CDR1 SGHVS and CDR2 FQNEAQ. The ends were cut back, 4 bases at V and 5 bases at J, with 11 bases in the middle. CDR3 sequence reads: CASSSQGWETQYF. The CDR3 nucleotides read TGTGCCAGCAGCTCACAGGGTTGGGAGACCCAGTACTTC.

V usage is TRBV24-1 and J usage is TRBJ1-1; D uncertain. CDR3 size: 13 residues. Germline V lookup: CDR1 KGHDR, CDR2 SFDVKD. V was cut by 4 bases and J by 0 bases, with 5 bases left in between. The CDR3 DNA reads as TGTGCCACCAGTGACGTATTGAACACTGAAGCTTTCTTT. Translation gives CATSDVLNTEAFF.

This clonotype was detected ten times or more. The chain employs TRBV6-2 or TRBV6-3 and TRBJ1-1, with D maybe TRBD1 (6 bases). The CDR3 has 13 amino acids. Germline V gene sequence: CDR1 MNHEY, CDR2 SVGEGT. With 8 bases removed from V and 5 bases from J, the gap between germline ends came to 15 bases. CDR3 sequence: CASRQDLNTEAFF. DNA for the CDR3: TGTGCCAGCCGACAGGACCTAAATACTGAAGCTTTCTTT.

This clonotype was seen more than once but under ten times. The chain is built from TRBV20-1 and TRBJ2-7, with TRBD1 identical over 7 bases. V shed 3 bases, J shed 3 bases, and the junction held 2 bases outside the gene matches. The CDR3 consists of 12 residues. Germline V gene data show CDR1 as DFQATT and CDR2 as SNEGSKA (reference sequence). CDR3 region: CSASPGGYEQYF. For the CDR3, the DNA is TGCAGTGCTAGCCCAGGGGGCTACGAGCAGTACTTC.

This clonotype was seen a few times. The V call is TRBV5-1, the J call TRBJ1-5, with D uncertain. The ends were cut back, 2 bases at V and 8 bases at J, with 11 bases in the middle. There are 13 residues in the CDR3. Germline V lookup: CDR1 SGHRS, CDR2 YFSETQ. As DNA, the CDR3 is TGCGCCAGCAGCTTCGGGCCGAACGAGCCCCAGCATTTT. Protein product: CASSFGPNEPQHF.

In this sample, this clonotype turned up once. V and J are TRBV7-8 and TRBJ2-1; the match to TRBD2 covers 11 bases. Germline trimming cut 7 bases from V and 5 bases from J; bases unmatched to any gene: 16. The germline CDR1 and CDR2 sequences are SGHVS and FQNEAQ. The CDR3 covers 18 residues. The CDR3 protein is CASTLTTSGVVRDNEQFF. The DNA of the CDR3 is TGTGCCAGCACCCTAACGACTAGCGGGGTGGTTCGGGACAATGAGCAGTTCTTC.

This clonotype has only a few counts. This chain links TRBV7-6 with TRBJ2-2, with 8 bases matching TRBD2. Unmatched junction bases numbered 7, after V lost 4 bases and J lost 3 bases. CDR1 is SGHVS, CDR2 FNYEAQ, per germline. This CDR3 spans 16 amino acids. The chain's CDR3 is CASSSGTRGYTGELFF. CDR3 nucleotide sequence: TGTGCCAGCAGCTCAGGGACTAGGGGGTACACCGGGGAGCTGTTTTTT.

The chain uses TRBV28 and TRBJ1-1, with 9 positions matching TRBD1. The V segment lost 6 bases and the J segment 4 bases; nucleotides outside the gene matches: 9. Germline V gene data show CDR1 as MDHEN and CDR2 as SYDVKM. The CDR3 contains 15 residues. CDR3 region: CASRHIKTGGTEAFF. The CDR3 region has the DNA TGTGCCAGCAGACACATAAAGACAGGGGGCACTGAAGCTTTCTTT.

The J gene is TRBJ2-3, the V gene TRBV5-1; D remains ambiguous. The ends were cut back, 0 bases at V and 0 bases at J, with 5 bases in the middle. The CDR3 contains 14 residues. Germline V CDR1 and CDR2: SGHRS, YFSETQ. The CDR3 is CASSLERSTDTQYF. The CDR3 DNA sequence: TGCGCCAGCAGCTTGGAACGGAGCACAGATACGCAGTATTTT.

This clonotype was seen only a few times. V gene TRBV7-2 combines with J gene TRBJ2-7; D possibly corresponds to TRBD1 (5 bases). The CDR3 is made up of 14 amino acids. Trimming removed 1 base at V and 7 bases at J, with 14 bases between. Germline loops: CDR1 SGHTA, CDR2 FQGNSA. DNA of the CDR3: TGTGCCAGCAGCTTAGAGGGGCGCGCAACGGAGCAGTACTTC. Translated, it gives CASSLEGRATEQYF.

The rearrangement links TRBV5-5 to TRBJ1-1; weak D call: TRBD1 (5 bases). The germline CDR1 and CDR2 sequences are SGHKS and YYEKEE (reference sequence). This CDR3 comprises 13 residues. CDR3 in DNA: TGTGGGGGCCGCAGAGCTATGAACACTGAAGCTTTCTTT. Translation gives CGGRRAMNTEAFF.

The gene calls are TRBV5-6 and TRBJ2-3; D perhaps matches TRBD1 (5 bases). From germline, CDR1 is SGHDT and CDR2 YYEEEE. V was pared by 4 bases and J by 2 bases, with 20 bases between. This CDR3 comprises 17 residues. CDR3 residues: CASSLGVQSINTDTQYF. The DNA of the CDR3 is TGTGCCAGCAGCCTAGGGGTCCAGTCCATCAACACAGATACGCAGTATTTT. Variable domain in full (rest from reference TRBV5-6 and TRBJ2-3): DAGVTQSPTHLIKTRGQQVTLRCSPKSGHDTVSWYQQALGQGPQFIFQYYEEEERQRGNFPDRFSGHQFPNYSSELNVNALLLGDSALYLCASSLGVQSINTDTQYFGPGTRLTVL.

This clonotype was seen ten or more times. The chain employs TRBV12-3 or TRBV12-4 and TRBJ2-1; 7 bases match TRBD2. The length of the CDR3 is 14 residues. Losses at the gene ends were 7 bases for V and 8 bases for J; bases not matched to a gene: 11. CDR3: CASTHPGLSHEQFF. The CDR3 DNA reads as TGTGCCAGCACCCACCCGGGACTAAGCCATGAGCAGTTCTTC.

There are a few counts of this clonotype. The rearrangement joins TRBV25-1 to TRBJ2-5, with no clear D. V lost 8 bases to trimming and J lost 1 base, with 14 bases between them. Per germline, CDR1 MGHDK and CDR2 SYGVNS. The CDR3 has 14 residues. The CDR3 sequence: CASQSRASQETQYF. The CDR3 coding sequence is TGTGCCAGCCAAAGTCGAGCGTCCCAAGAGACCCAGTACTTC.

This chain joins TRBV7-9 and TRBJ1-1, with 9 bases aligning to TRBD1. With V trimmed by 5 bases and J by 2 bases, 9 bases remained unmatched. Germline V gives CDR1 SEHNR, CDR2 FQNEAQ (reference sequence). The CDR3 covers 16 residues. The CDR3 protein is CASSAAGQGINTEAFF. CDR3 sequence (DNA): TGTGCCAGCAGCGCCGCCGGACAGGGGATTAACACTGAAGCTTTCTTT. Complete variable domain (other parts from reference TRBV7-9 and TRBJ1-1): DTGVSQNPRHKITKRGQNVTFRCDPISEHNRLYWYRQTLGQGPEFLTYFQNEAQLEKSRLLSDRFSAERPKGSFSTLEIQRTEQGDSAMYLCASSAAGQGINTEAFFGQGTRLTVV.

The chain carries TRBV30 and TRBJ2-3; 8 bases are shared with TRBD2. CDR1 and CDR2 (germline): GTSNPN, SVGIG (reference sequence). V dropped 4 bases and J dropped 7; count of bases not matched to a gene: 7. The CDR3 runs to 13 residues. The CDR3 loop is CAWTRGGLYTQYF. In DNA form, the CDR3 reads TGTGCCTGGACTCGGGGGGGCCTATATACGCAGTATTTT.

This clonotype was counted many times. The chain joins TRBV3-1 to TRBJ2-7; D assignment may be TRBD1 or TRBD2 (5 bases each). V lost 2 bases to trimming and J lost 1 base, with 15 bases between them. The CDR3 has 16 residues. Germline V gene sequence: CDR1 LGHDT, CDR2 YNNKEL (reference sequence). The CDR3 is CASSQWYGAPSYEQYF. The CDR3 coding sequence is TGTGCCAGCAGCCAATGGTACGGGGCCCCTTCCTACGAGCAGTACTTC.

This clonotype has only a few counts. This chain links TRBV4-1 with TRBJ1-2; 7 bases are shared with TRBD1. CDR1 MGHRA and CDR2 YSYEKL come from the germline V gene. The CDR3 loop spans 18 amino acids. With 1 base clipped from V and 3 bases from J, the junction kept 14 bases outside the gene matches. The CDR3 loop reads CASSQASLDRVGHYGYTF. Written as DNA, the CDR3 is TGCGCCAGCAGCCAAGCTTCCTTAGACAGGGTCGGACACTATGGCTACACCTTC.